This passage covers 17 T cell receptor beta chains from one sample sequenced in a study of OX40 agonist ivuxolimab in advanced cancers. Produced via immunoSEQ multiplex PCR; TCRdb's table is partial and in-frame only. The sample comprises around 40,000 clones, more than 85% of which are singletons, and under 0.7% rests with the top ten. This sample comprised CD4+ or CD8+ T cells sorted from blood, obtained in a trial of the OX40 agonist ivuxolimab. These receptors were collected from an adult with an advanced solid tumor such as melanoma, head and neck, liver or kidney cancer.

The genes are TRBV9 and TRBJ1-3, with D hard to call. CDR1 and CDR2 (germline): SGDLS, YYNGEE. V was clipped by 4 bases and J by 1 base, with 15 bases between them. The CDR3 is made up of 16 amino acids. Here the CDR3 DNA reads TGTGCCAGCAGCCCTCTGAGTCTGGGGTCTGGAAACACCATATATTTT. Translated: CASSPLSLGSGNTIYF.

The chain combines TRBV7-9 with TRBJ1-1; TRBD1 is a possible D gene (6 bases). CDR1 and CDR2 from the germline V gene are SEHNR and FQNEAQ (reference sequence). This CDR3 contains 13 residues. Deletions cut 3 bases from V and 5 bases from J, with 10 bases between. The CDR3: CASSLADRTEAFF. The CDR3 coding sequence is TGTGCCAGCAGCTTGGCAGACAGGACTGAAGCTTTCTTT.

V gene TRBV10-3 combines with J gene TRBJ1-4; 8 bases are shared with TRBD1. Trimming at V came to 0 bases and at J to 7 bases, leaving 4 bases not matched to a gene. There are 15 residues in the CDR3. The germline V gene encodes CDR1 ENHRY and CDR2 SYGVKD. CDR3 protein: CAISESQGASEKLFF. CDR3 bases: TGTGCCATCAGTGAGTCCCAGGGGGCGAGTGAAAAACTGTTTTTT.

The chain couples TRBV5-5 to TRBJ1-6, with D possibly matching TRBD1 (5 bases). The V and J ends lost 4 bases and 9 bases respectively, with 26 bases between them. Per germline, CDR1 SGHKS and CDR2 YYEKEE (reference sequence). This CDR3 is 18 amino acids long. The CDR3 here is CASSPAGTAANLGSPLHF. Written as DNA, the CDR3 is TGTGCCAGCAGCCCAGCCGGGACGGCCGCTAATCTCGGTTCACCCCTCCACTTT.

The chain links TRBV9 to TRBJ2-7, with D uncertain. The CDR3 has 14 amino acids. The germline CDR1 and CDR2 sequences are SGDLS and YYNGEE. The ends were cut back, 4 bases at V and 1 base at J, with 12 bases in the middle. CDR3 sequence: CASSPRWVSYEQYF. CDR3 bases: TGTGCCAGCAGCCCCAGGTGGGTTTCCTACGAGCAGTACTTC. Full variable domain (remainder filled in from reference TRBV9 and TRBJ2-7): DSGVTQTPKHLITATGQRVTLRCSPRSGDLSVYWYQQSLDQGLQFLIQYYNGEERAKGNILERFSAQQFPDLHSELNLSSLELGDSALYFCASSPRWVSYEQYFGPGTRLTVT.

The chain links TRBV5-5 to TRBJ2-2; 8 bases fit TRBD1. The germline CDR1 and CDR2 sequences are SGHKS and YYEKEE (reference sequence). CDR3 size: 13 residues. The V gene end was trimmed by 6 bases and the J gene end by 7 bases; junction bases not matched to a gene: 5. The CDR3 here is CASTAGGVGELFF. The CDR3 DNA reads as TGTGCCAGCACCGCAGGGGGCGTCGGGGAGCTGTTTTTT. The whole variable domain, filled in from reference TRBV5-5 and TRBJ2-2, reads DAGVTQSPTHLIKTRGQQVTLRCSPISGHKSVSWYQQVLGQGPQFIFQYYEKEERGRGNFPDRFSARQFPNYSSELNVNALLLGDSALYLCASTAGGVGELFFGEGSRLTVL.

The chain links TRBV7-7 to TRBJ2-5; 9 nucleotides match TRBD1. Per germline, CDR1 SSHAT and CDR2 FNYEAQ (reference sequence). The CDR3 has 14 amino acids. V trimming: 4 bases; J trimming: 4 bases; junction bases outside the gene matches: 4. The CDR3 sequence: CASSSVTGGETQYF. The CDR3 nucleotides read TGTGCCAGCAGCTCCGTGACAGGGGGAGAGACCCAGTACTTC.

V gene TRBV5-4 combines with J gene TRBJ2-5; D might be TRBD2 (6 bases). CDR1 and CDR2 (germline): SGHNT, YYREEE (reference sequence). This CDR3 has 13 residues. Between the trimmed V and J ends, which lost 4 bases and 9 bases, there was a span of 16 bases. This CDR3 is CASSLDYLGAQYF. The DNA for the CDR3 is TGTGCCAGCAGCCTGGACTACTTAGGGGCCCAGTACTTC.

This chain uses TRBV5-6 with TRBJ1-2; TRBD1 agrees at 8 bases. The germline V gene encodes CDR1 SGHDT and CDR2 YYEEEE. J lost 7 bases, V lost 5 bases, and 19 bases had no gene match. This CDR3 is built from 17 residues. CDR3 in amino acids: CASRKAVNAGGAGGYTF. In DNA, the CDR3 is TGTGCCAGCAGAAAAGCGGTCAACGCAGGGGGCGCCGGTGGCTACACCTTC.

The chain couples TRBV10-3 to TRBJ1-4; no clear D. This CDR3 has 15 amino acids. Trimming took off 3 bases at V and 7 bases at J, with 15 bases between the two ends. CDR1 is ENHRY and CDR2 is SYGVKD in the germline V gene. The CDR3 loop reads CAISDPRVSGEKLFF. The DNA of the CDR3 is TGTGCCATCAGTGATCCTCGCGTGAGTGGTGAAAAACTGTTTTTT.

This clone was counted once. The J gene is TRBJ2-7, the V gene TRBV7-3, with D perhaps TRBD2 (6 bases). The CDR3 has 13 amino acids. Germline V lookup: CDR1 SGHTA, CDR2 FQGTGA. Deletions cut 1 base from V and 6 bases from J, with 10 bases between. The CDR3 region is CASSLSFGGEQYF. In nucleotides, the CDR3 is TGTGCCAGCAGCTTAAGTTTCGGGGGCGAGCAGTACTTC.

The chain carries TRBV13 and TRBJ1-1; D is unclear. CDR1 and CDR2 from the germline V gene are PRHDT and FYEKMQ (reference sequence). Between the trimmed V and J ends, which lost 3 bases and 3 bases, there was a span of 20 bases. The CDR3 extends over 17 amino acids. The CDR3 nucleotides are TGTGCCAGCAGCTTTGTCCGGACCCTGGGCCGTGACACTGAAGCTTTCTTT. It translates to CASSFVRTLGRDTEAFF.

This chain joins TRBV7-2 and TRBJ1-5; D call uncertain. Between the trimmed V and J ends, which lost 4 bases and 0 bases, there was a span of 10 bases. This CDR3 spans 15 amino acids. CDR1 is SGHTA and CDR2 is FQGNSA in the germline V gene. The CDR3 DNA reads as TGTGCCAGCAGCTCCGTAGGGAATAGCAATCAGCCCCAGCATTTT. This encodes CASSSVGNSNQPQHF. Full variable domain (missing parts from reference TRBV7-2 and TRBJ1-5): GAGVSQSPSNKVTEKGKDVELRCDPISGHTALYWYRQSLGQGLEFLIYFQGNSAPDKSGLPSDRFSAERTGGSVSTLTIQRTQQEDSAVYLCASSSVGNSNQPQHFGDGTRLSIL.

The chain uses TRBV10-2 and TRBJ2-7; D may be TRBD1 (6 bases). Germline V gives CDR1 WSHSY, CDR2 SAAADI. Trimming stripped 6 bases from V and 3 bases from J, with 9 bases between. CDR3 length equals 12 residues. The CDR3 here is CASRPQGYEQYF. As DNA, the CDR3 is TGCGCCAGCAGACCACAGGGCTACGAGCAGTACTTC.

The rearrangement uses TRBV2 and TRBJ1-5, with 9 nucleotides matching TRBD1. With 4 bases clipped from V and 5 bases from J, the junction kept 6 bases outside the gene matches. Germline V gene data show CDR1 as SNHLY and CDR2 as FYNNEI. There are 15 residues in the CDR3. The CDR3 reads CASSGDRAPDQPQHF. The CDR3 coding sequence is TGTGCCAGCAGTGGGGACAGGGCTCCTGATCAGCCCCAGCATTTT.

The count of this clone is one. The chain carries TRBV5-1 and TRBJ1-1; D is unclear. The CDR3 consists of 18 residues. Germline V CDR1 and CDR2: SGHRS, YFSETQ. With 0 bases removed from V and 0 bases from J, the gap between germline ends came to 18 bases. The CDR3 here is CASSLEFRGRTMNTEAFF. In nucleotides, the CDR3 is TGCGCCAGCAGCTTGGAATTCCGCGGCAGAACCATGAACACTGAAGCTTTCTTT.

V usage is TRBV28 and J usage is TRBJ1-1; D ambiguous. The length of the CDR3 is 14 residues. Trimming removed 6 bases at V and 5 bases at J, with 16 bases between. CDR1 and CDR2 (germline): MDHEN, SYDVKM. CDR3 residues: CASSRTSSWTEAFF. The DNA of the CDR3 is TGTGCCAGCAGCCGTACATCGTCTTGGACTGAAGCTTTCTTT.